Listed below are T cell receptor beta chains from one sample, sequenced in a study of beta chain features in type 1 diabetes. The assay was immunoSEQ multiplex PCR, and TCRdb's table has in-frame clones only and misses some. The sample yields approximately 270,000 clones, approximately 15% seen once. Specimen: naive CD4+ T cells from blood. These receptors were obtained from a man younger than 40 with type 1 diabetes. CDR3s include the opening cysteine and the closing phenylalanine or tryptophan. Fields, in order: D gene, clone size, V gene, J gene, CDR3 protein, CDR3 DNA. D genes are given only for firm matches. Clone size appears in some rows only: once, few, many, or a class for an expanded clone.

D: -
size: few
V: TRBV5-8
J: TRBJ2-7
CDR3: CASSLNVGDEQYF
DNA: TGTGCCAGCAGCTTGAACGTCGGGGACGAGCAGTACTTC

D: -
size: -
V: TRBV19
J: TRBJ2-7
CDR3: CASSIPGLLYKQYF
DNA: TGTGCCAGTAGTATACCTGGACTCCTCTACAAGCAGTACTTC

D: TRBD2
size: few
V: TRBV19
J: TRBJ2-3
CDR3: CASRRVAGGTQYF
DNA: TGTGCCAGTCGACGCGTAGCGGGAGGGACGCAGTATTTT

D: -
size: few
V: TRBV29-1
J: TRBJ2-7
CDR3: CSVQTSYEQYF
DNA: TGCAGCGTACAGACGTCCTACGAGCAGTACTTC

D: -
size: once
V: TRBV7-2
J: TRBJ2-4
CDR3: CASSLSTLQYF
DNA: TGTGCCAGCAGCTTATCTACTCTGCAGTACTTC

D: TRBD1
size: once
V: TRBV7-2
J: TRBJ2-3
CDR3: CASSPGQGPATQYF
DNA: TGTGCCAGCAGCCCCGGACAGGGCCCTGCTACGCAGTATTTT

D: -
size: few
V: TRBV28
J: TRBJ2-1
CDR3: CASSLDYSEQFF
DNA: TGTGCCAGCAGTTTGGACTACTCCGAGCAGTTCTTC

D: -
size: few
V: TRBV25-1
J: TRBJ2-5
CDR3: CASSSSRLGGETQYF
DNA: TGTGCCAGCAGTTCGTCAAGACTAGGTGGTGAGACCCAGTACTTC

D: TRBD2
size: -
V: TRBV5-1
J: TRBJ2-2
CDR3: CASSRTSGTGELFF
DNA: TGCGCCAGCAGCAGGACTAGCGGCACCGGGGAGCTGTTTTTT

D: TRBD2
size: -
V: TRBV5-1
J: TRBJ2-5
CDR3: CASSWGGTQETQYF
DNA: TGCGCCAGCAGCTGGGGGGGGACCCAAGAGACCCAGTACTTC

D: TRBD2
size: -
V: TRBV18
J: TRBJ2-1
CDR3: CASSQGLANEQFF
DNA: TGTGCCAGCTCACAAGGACTAGCCAATGAGCAGTTCTTC

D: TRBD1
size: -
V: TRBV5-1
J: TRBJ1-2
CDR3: CASSLAGQGDGYTF
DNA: TGCGCCAGCAGCTTGGCGGGACAGGGTGATGGCTACACCTTC

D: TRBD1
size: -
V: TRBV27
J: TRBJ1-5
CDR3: CASSLRQGNQPQHF
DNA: TGTGCCAGCAGTCTGAGACAGGGTAATCAGCCCCAGCATTTT

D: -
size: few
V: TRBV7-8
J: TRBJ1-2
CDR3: CASSSMGVGGYTF
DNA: TGTGCCAGCAGCTCTATGGGTGTCGGGGGCTACACCTTC

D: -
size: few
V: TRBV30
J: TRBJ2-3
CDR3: CAWTSTDTQYF
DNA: TGTGCCTGGACGAGCACAGATACGCAGTATTTT

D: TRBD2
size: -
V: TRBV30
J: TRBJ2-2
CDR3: CAWMGLAGVTGELFF
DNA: TGTGCCTGGATGGGACTAGCGGGAGTCACCGGGGAGCTGTTTTTT

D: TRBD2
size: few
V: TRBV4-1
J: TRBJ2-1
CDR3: CASSQGTSGRAGSNEQFF
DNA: TGCGCCAGCAGCCAAGGGACTAGCGGGAGGGCCGGTTCAAATGAGCAGTTCTTC

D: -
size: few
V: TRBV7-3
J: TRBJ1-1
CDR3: CASSQNMNTEAFF
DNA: TGTGCCAGCAGCCAAAACATGAACACTGAAGCTTTCTTT

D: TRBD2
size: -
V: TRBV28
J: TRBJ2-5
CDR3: CASTPAGTKETQYF
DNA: TGTGCCAGCACCCCGGCAGGGACTAAAGAGACCCAGTACTTC

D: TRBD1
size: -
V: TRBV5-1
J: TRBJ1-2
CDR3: CASSSTGTSYGYTF
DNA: TGCGCCAGCAGCTCGACAGGGACTTCCTATGGCTACACCTTC

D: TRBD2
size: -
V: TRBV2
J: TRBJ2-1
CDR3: CASRGGSSYNEQFF
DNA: TGTGCCAGCAGAGGCGGGAGCTCCTACAATGAGCAGTTCTTC

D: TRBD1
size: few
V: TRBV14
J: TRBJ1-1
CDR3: CASSLRGRGRGTEAFF
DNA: TGTGCCAGCAGCCTCCGGGGCAGGGGGCGCGGCACTGAAGCTTTCTTT

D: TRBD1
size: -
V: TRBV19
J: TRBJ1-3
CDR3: CASSTGDLDTIYF
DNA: TGTGCCAGTAGCACAGGGGATCTTGACACCATATATTTT

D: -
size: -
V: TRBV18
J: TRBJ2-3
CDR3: CASSPPLGKRTDTQYF
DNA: TGTGCCAGCTCACCGCCCCTTGGAAAGAGGACAGATACGCAGTATTTT

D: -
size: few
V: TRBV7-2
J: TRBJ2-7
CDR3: CASSLERYEQYF
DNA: TGTGCCAGCAGCCTAGAGCGGTACGAGCAGTACTTC

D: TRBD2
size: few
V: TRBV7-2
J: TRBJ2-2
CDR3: CASSLARDGGRYTGELFF
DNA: TGTGCCAGCAGCTTAGCCAGGGATGGCGGGAGGTACACCGGGGAGCTGTTTTTT

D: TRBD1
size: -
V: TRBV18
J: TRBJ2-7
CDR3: CASSPSGTATSYEQYF
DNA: TGTGCCAGCTCACCGTCAGGGACAGCGACCTCCTACGAGCAGTACTTC

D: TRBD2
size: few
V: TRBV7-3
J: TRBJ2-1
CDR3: CASSPGTSGRAYEQFF
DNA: TGTGCCAGCAGCCCCGGAACTAGCGGGAGGGCTTATGAGCAGTTCTTC

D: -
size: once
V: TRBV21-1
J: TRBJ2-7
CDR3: CASSKAGTSGSLTYEQYF
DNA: TGTGCCAGCAGCAAAGCGGGGACTAGCGGGAGCCTTACCTACGAGCAGTACTTC